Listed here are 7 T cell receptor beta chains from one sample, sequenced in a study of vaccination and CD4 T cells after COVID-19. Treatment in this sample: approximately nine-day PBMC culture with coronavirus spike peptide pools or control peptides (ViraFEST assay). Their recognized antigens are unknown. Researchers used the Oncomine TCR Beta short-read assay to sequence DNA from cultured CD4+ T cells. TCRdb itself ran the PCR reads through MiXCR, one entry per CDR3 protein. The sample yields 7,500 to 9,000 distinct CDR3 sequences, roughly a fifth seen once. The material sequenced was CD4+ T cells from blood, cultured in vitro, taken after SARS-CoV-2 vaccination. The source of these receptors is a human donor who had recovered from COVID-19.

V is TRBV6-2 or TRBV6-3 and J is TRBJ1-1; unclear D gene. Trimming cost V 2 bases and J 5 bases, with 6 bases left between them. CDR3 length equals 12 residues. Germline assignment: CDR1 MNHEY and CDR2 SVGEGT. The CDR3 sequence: CASSYGVTEAFF. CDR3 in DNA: TGTGCCAGCAGTTACGGTGTAACTGAAGCTTTCTTT.

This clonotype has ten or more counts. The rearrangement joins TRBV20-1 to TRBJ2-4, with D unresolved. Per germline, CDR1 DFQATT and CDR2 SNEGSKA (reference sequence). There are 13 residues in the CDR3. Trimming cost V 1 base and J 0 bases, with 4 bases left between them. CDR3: CSARGLAKNIQYF. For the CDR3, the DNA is TGCAGTGCTAGAGGGTTAGCCAAAAACATTCAGTACTTC.

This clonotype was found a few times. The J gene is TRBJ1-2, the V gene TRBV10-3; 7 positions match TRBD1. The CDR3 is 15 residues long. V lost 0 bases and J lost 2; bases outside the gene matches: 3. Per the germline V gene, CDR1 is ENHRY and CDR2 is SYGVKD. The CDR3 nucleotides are TGTGCCATCAGTGAGTCGACAGGGCGAAACTATGGCTACACCTTC. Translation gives CAISESTGRNYGYTF.

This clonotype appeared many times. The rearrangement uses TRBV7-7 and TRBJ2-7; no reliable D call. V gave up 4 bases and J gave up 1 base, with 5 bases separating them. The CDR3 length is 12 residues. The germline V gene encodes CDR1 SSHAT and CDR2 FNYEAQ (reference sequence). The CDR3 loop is CASSSTSYEQYF. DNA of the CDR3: TGTGCCAGCAGCTCCACTTCCTACGAGCAGTACTTC. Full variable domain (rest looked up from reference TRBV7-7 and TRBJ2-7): GAGVSQSPRYKVTKRGQDVTLRCDPISSHATLYWYQQALGQGPEFLTYFNYEAQPDKSGLPSDRFSAERPEGSISTLTIQRTEQRDSAMYRCASSSTSYEQYFGPGTRLTVT.

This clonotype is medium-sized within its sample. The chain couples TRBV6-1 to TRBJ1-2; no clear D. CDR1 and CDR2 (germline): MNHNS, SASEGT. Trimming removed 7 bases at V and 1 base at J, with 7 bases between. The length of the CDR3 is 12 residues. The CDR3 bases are TGTGCCAGCAACGGGGATAACTATGGCTACACCTTC. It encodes CASNGDNYGYTF.

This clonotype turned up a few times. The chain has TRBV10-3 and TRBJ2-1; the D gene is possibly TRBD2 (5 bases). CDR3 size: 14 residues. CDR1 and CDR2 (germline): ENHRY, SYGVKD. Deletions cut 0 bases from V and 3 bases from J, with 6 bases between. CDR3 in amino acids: CAISESGSYNEQFF. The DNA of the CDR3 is TGTGCCATCAGTGAGTCGGGGAGCTACAATGAGCAGTTCTTC.

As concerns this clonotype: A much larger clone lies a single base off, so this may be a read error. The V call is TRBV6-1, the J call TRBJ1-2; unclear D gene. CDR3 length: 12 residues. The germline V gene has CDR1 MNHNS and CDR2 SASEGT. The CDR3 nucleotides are TGTACCAGCAGTAAGTCGGACTATGGCTACACCTTC. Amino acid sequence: CTSSKSDYGYTF.